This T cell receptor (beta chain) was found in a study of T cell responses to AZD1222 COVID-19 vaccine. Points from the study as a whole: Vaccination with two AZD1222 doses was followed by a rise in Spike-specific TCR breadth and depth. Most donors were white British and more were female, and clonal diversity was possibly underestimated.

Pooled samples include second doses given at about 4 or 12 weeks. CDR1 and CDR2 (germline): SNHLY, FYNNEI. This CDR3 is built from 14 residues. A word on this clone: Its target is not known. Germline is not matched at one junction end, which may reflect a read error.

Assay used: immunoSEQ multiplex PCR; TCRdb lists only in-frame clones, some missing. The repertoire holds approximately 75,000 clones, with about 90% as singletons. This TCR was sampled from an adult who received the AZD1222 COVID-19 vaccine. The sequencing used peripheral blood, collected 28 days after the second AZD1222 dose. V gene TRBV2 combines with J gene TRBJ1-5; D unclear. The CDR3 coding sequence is TGTGCTAGCAGGAGGGAGCTTAGCAATCAGCCCCAGCATTTT. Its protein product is CASRRELSNQPQHF. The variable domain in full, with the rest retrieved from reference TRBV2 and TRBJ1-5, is EPEVTQTPSHQVTQMGQEVILRCVPISNHLYFYWYRQILGQKVEFLVSFYNNEISEKSEIFDDQFSVERPDGSNFTLKIRSTKLEDSAMYFCASRRELSNQPQHFGDGTRLSIL.